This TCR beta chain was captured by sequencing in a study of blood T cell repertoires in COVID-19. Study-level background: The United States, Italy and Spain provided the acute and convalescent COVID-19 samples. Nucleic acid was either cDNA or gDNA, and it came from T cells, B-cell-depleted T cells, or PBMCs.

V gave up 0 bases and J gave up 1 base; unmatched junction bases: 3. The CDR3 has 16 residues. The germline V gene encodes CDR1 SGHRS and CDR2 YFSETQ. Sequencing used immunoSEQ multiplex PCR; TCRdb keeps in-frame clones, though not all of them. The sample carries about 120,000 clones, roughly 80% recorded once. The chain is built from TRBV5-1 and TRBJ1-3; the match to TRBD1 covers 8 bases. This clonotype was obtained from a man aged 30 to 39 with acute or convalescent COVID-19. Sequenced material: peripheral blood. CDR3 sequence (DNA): TGCGCCAGCAGCTTGGCAGGGGGCCTATCTGGAAACACCATATATTTT. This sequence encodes CASSLAGGLSGNTIYF.